This T cell receptor (beta chain) was documented in a study of patients and donors after allogeneic stem cell transplantation. This clonotype counts as large. Trimming at V came to 7 bases and at J to 3 bases, leaving 10 bases not matched to a gene. Germline values: CDR1 SQVTM, CDR2 ANQGSEA. CDR3 length equals 14 residues. TCRdb re-called the RT-PCR reads with MiXCR, one entry per CDR3 protein. Of some 2,300 distinct CDR3 sequences in the sample, 7.9% were seen once. This receptor was obtained from a human donor who was either an allogeneic HSCT recipient or a stem cell or donor lymphocyte infusion donor (not recorded which). It is not recorded whose cells these are; they may come from a transplant donor. The V gene is TRBV29-1, the J gene TRBJ2-3, with 7 bases aligning to TRBD2. Input material: blood, either unsorted or a sorted T cell fraction (not recorded which). CDR3 sequence reads: CSAATSTRTDTQYF. The CDR3 DNA sequence: TGCAGCGCCGCGACTAGCACTAGGACAGATACGCAGTATTTT.